A selection of T cell receptor beta chains follows, all from one sample in a study of blood T cell repertoires in COVID-19. Some clones are missing from TCRdb's copy, which holds only in-frame ones; the method was immunoSEQ multiplex PCR. This table has around 370,000 clones, about 87% appearing once. Sequencing was performed on peripheral blood. Source of these receptors: a woman between 45 and 60 years old with COVID-19, enrolled during active disease. Both conserved end residues are part of each CDR3. Each record gives: J gene, V gene, D gene, CDR3 protein, CDR3 DNA. D genes are given only for firm matches.

j_call: TRBJ2-1; v_call: TRBV19; d_call: .; cdr3_aa: CASRGAVVGPFYNEQFF; cdr3_nt: TGTGCCAGTAGGGGGGCAGTGGTGGGGCCCTTCTACAATGAGCAGTTCTTC
j_call: TRBJ2-2; v_call: TRBV6-5; d_call: TRBD1; cdr3_aa: CASKEQGARAGELFF; cdr3_nt: TGTGCCAGCAAAGAACAGGGGGCGCGCGCCGGGGAGCTGTTTTTT
j_call: TRBJ2-5; v_call: TRBV25-1; d_call: .; cdr3_aa: CASSELGPWETQYF; cdr3_nt: TGTGCCAGCAGTGAATTGGGGCCCTGGGAGACCCAGTACTTC
j_call: TRBJ1-2; v_call: TRBV7-2; d_call: .; cdr3_aa: CASSREGEGYTF; cdr3_nt: TGTGCCAGCAGCCGAGAGGGGGAGGGCTACACCTTC
j_call: TRBJ2-3; v_call: TRBV25-1; d_call: .; cdr3_aa: CASSVQENTQYF; cdr3_nt: TGTGCCAGCAGTGTTCAGGAAAATACGCAGTATTTT
j_call: TRBJ2-4; v_call: TRBV5-4; d_call: TRBD1; cdr3_aa: CASSYPGTANIQYF; cdr3_nt: TGTGCCAGCAGCTACCCCGGGACAGCGAACATTCAGTACTTC
j_call: TRBJ1-6; v_call: TRBV6-5; d_call: .; cdr3_aa: CASSQDRNSPLHF; cdr3_nt: TGTGCCAGCAGTCAGGATAGAAATTCACCCCTCCACTTT
j_call: TRBJ2-1; v_call: TRBV25-1; d_call: .; cdr3_aa: CATSSRWSPSYNEQFF; cdr3_nt: TGTGCCACCTCGAGTCGGTGGTCTCCATCCTACAATGAGCAGTTCTTC
j_call: TRBJ2-1; v_call: TRBV3-1/TRBV3-2; d_call: .; cdr3_aa: CASSQDPRREQFF; cdr3_nt: TGTGCCAGCAGCCAAGATCCTAGGAGAGAGCAGTTCTTC
j_call: TRBJ2-5; v_call: TRBV15; d_call: TRBD2; cdr3_aa: CATSRTGLAGETQYF; cdr3_nt: TGTGCCACCAGCAGAACAGGACTAGCGGGAGAGACCCAGTACTTC
j_call: TRBJ2-5; v_call: TRBV5-1; d_call: TRBD2; cdr3_aa: CASSQSLGLARYQETQYF; cdr3_nt: TGCGCCAGCAGCCAAAGCTTGGGACTAGCGAGGTACCAAGAGACCCAGTACTTC
j_call: TRBJ1-2; v_call: TRBV5-1; d_call: .; cdr3_aa: CASSTTQGRNYGYTF; cdr3_nt: TGCGCCAGCAGCACAACGCAGGGGCGTAACTATGGCTACACCTTC